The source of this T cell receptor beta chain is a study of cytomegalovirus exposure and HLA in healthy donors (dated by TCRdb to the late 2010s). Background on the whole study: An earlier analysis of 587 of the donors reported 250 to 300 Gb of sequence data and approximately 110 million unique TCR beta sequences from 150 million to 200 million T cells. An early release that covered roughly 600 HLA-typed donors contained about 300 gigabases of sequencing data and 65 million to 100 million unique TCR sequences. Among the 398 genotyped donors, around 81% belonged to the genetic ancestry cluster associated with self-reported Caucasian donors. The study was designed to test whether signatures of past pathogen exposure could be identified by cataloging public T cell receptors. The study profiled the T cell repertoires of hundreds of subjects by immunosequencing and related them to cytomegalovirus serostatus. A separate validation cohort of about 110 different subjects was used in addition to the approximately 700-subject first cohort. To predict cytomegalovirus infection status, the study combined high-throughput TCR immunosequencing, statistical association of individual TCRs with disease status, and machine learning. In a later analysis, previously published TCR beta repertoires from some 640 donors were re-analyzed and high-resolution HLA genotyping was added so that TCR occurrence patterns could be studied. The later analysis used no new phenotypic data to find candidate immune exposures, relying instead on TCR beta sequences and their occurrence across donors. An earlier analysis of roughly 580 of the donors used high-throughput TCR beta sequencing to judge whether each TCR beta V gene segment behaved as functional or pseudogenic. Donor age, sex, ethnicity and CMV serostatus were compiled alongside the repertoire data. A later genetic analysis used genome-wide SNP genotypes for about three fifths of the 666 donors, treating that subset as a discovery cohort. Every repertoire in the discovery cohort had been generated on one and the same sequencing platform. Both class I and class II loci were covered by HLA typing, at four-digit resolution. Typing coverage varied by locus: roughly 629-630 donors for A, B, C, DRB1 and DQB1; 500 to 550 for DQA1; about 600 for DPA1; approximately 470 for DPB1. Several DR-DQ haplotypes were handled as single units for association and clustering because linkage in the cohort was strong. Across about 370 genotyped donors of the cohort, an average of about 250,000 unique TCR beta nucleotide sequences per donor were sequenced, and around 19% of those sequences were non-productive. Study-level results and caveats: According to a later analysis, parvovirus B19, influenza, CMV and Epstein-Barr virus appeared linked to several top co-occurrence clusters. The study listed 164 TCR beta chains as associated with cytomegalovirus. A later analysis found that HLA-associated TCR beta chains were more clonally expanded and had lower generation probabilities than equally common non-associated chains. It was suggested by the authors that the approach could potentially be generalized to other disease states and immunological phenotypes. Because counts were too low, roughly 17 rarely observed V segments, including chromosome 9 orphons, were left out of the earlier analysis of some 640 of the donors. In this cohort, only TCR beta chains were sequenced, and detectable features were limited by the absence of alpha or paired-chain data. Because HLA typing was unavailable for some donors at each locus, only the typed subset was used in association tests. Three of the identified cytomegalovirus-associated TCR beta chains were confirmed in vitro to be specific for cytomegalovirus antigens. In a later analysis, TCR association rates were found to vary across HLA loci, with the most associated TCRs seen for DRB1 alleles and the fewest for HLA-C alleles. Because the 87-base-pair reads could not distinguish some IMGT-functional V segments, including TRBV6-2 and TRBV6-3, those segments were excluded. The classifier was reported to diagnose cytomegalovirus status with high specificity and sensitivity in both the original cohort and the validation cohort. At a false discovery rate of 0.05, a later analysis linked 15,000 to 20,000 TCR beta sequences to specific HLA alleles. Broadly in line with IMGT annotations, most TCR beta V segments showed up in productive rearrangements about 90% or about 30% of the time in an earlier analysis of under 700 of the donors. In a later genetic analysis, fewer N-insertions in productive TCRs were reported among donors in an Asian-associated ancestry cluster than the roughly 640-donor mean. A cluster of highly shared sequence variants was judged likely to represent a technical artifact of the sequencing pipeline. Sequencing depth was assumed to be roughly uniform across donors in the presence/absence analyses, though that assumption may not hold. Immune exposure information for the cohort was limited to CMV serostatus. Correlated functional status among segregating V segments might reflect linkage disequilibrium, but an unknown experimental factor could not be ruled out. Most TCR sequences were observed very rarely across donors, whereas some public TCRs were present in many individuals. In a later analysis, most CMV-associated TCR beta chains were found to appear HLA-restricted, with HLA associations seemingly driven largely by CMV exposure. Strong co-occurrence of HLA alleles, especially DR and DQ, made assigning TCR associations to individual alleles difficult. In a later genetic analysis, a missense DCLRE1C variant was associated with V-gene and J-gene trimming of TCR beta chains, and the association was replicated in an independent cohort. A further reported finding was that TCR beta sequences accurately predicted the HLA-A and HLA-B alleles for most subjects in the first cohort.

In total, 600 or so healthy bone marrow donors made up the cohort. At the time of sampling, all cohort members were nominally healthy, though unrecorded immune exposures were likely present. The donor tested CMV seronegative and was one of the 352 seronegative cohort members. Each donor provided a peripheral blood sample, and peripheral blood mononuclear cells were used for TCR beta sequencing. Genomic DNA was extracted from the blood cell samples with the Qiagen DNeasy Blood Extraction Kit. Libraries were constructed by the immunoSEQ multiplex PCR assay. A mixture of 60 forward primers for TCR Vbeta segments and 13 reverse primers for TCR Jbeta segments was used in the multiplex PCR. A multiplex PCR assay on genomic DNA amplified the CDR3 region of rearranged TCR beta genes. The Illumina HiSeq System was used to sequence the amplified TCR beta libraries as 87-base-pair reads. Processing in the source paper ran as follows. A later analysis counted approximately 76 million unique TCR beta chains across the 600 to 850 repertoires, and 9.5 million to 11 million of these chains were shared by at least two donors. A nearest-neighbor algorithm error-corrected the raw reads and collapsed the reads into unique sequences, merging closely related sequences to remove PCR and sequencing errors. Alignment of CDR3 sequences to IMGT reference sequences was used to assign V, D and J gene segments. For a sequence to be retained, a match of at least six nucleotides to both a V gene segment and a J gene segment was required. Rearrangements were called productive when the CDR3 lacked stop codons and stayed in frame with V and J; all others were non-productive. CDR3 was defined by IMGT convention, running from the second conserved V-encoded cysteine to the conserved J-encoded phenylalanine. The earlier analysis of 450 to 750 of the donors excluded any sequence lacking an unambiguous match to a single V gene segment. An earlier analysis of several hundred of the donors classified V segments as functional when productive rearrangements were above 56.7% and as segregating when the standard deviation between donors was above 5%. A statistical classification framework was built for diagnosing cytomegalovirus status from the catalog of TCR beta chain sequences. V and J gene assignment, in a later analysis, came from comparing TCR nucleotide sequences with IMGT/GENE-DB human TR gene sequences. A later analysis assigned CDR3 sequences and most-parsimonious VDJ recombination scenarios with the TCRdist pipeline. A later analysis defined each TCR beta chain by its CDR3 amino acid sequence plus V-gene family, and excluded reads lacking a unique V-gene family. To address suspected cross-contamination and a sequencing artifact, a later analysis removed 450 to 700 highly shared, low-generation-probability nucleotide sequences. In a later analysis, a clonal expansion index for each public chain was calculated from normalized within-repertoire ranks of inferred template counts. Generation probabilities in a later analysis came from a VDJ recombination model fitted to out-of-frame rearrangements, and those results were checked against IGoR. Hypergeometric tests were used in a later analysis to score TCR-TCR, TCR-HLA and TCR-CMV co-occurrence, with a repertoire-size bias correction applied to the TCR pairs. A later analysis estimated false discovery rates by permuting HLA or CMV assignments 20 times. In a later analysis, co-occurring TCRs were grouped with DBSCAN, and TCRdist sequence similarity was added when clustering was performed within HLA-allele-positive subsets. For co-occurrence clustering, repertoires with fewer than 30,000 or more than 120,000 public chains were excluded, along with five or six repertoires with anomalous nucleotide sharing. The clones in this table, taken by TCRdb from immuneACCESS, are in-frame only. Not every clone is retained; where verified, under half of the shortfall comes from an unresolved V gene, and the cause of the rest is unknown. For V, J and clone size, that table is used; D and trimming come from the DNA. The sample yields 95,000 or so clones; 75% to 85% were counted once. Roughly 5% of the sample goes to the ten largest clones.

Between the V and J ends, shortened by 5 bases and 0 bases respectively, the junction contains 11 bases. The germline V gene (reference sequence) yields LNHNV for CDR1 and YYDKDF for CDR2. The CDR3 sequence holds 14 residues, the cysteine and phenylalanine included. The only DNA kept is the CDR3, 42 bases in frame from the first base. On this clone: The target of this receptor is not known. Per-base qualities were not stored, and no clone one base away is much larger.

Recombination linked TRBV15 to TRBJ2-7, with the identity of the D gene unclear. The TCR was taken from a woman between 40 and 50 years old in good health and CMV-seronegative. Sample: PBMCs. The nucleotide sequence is TGTGCCACCAGCCCGCGACTCAACTCCTACGAGCAGTACTTC. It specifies CATSPRLNSYEQYF.